This T cell receptor (beta chain) came from a study of T-cell reconstitution after alpha-beta-depleted transplantation in children. This clonotype occurred a few times. Unique molecular identifiers were used in preparing the TCRbeta library. TCRdb re-called the PCR reads through MiXCR, storing one row per CDR3 protein. This table holds 400,000 to 500,000 distinct CDR3 sequences, about a tenth found once. This sequence originates from a human donor who donated a stem cell graft to a child with acute myeloid leukemia. Source: PBMCs from the stem cell graft donor, taken from the stem cell graft.

CDR3 loop: CSARNKAKNIQYF. The CDR3 DNA reads as TGCAGTGCTAGAAATAAAGCCAAAAACATTCAGTACTTC. The V and J genes are TRBV20-1 and TRBJ2-4; no clear D. The CDR3 extends over 13 amino acids. Trimming removed 2 bases from V and 0 bases from J, with 5 bases in between. Germline loops: CDR1 DFQATT, CDR2 SNEGSKA (reference sequence).